This entry lists 28 T cell receptor beta chains sequenced from one sample in a study of blood T cell repertoires in COVID-19. Clones were sequenced by immunoSEQ multiplex PCR, and TCRdb holds only the in-frame ones, with some missing. This sample has about 40,000 clones; approximately 78% occur once, and the top ten carry about 42%. The material sequenced was peripheral blood. Receptors originate from a human donor in a cohort sampled during active or convalescent COVID-19. The donor label of this sample is uncertain.

The chain recombines TRBV18 with TRBJ1-1; possible D gene TRBD1, 6 bases. Germline V gene sequence: CDR1 KGHSH, CDR2 LQKENI. The CDR3 totals 13 residues. Trimming cost V 7 bases and J 2 bases, with 11 bases left between them. CDR3 bases: TGTGCCAGCTGTACAGGGCTTAACACTGAAGCTTTCTTT. It codes for CASCTGLNTEAFF.

This chain joins TRBV21-1 and TRBJ1-6. TRBV21-1 is noted as a pseudogene. CDR3 length: 17 amino acids. CDR3 in amino acids: CASSKETDAWGGSPLHF. CDR3 bases: TGTGCCAGCAGCAAAGAGACAGATGCCTGGGGGGGATCACCCCTCCACTTT.

The rearrangement joins TRBV7-2 to TRBJ1-2; TRBD1 aligns across 11 bases. J lost 0 bases, V lost 5 bases, and 14 bases had no gene match. CDR1 is SGHTA, CDR2 FQGNSA, per germline. This CDR3 region has 19 residues. This chain's CDR3 is CASSRRGTGGKATNYGYTF. In nucleotides, the CDR3 is TGTGCCAGCAGCAGACGAGGGACAGGGGGTAAAGCGACTAACTATGGCTACACCTTC.

The chain has TRBV19 and TRBJ1-4; 8 nucleotides match TRBD1. The germline gives CDR1 LNHDA, CDR2 SQIVND (reference sequence). This CDR3 has 15 residues. Trimming removed 10 bases from V and 0 bases from J; junction bases left unmatched: 7. CDR3 nucleotide sequence: TGTGCCACCCAGGGGGCGGGTGCAACTAATGAAAAACTGTTTTTT. This sequence encodes CATQGAGATNEKLFF.

This clone was counted between two and nine times. The V call is TRBV5-4, the J call TRBJ2-7; 9 bases match TRBD2. Germline CDR1 SGHNT, CDR2 YYREEE (reference sequence). Unmatched junction bases numbered 2, after V lost 2 bases and J lost 5 bases. The CDR3 contains 13 residues. CDR3 sequence reads: CASSFASGDEQYF. The CDR3 nucleotides are TGTGCCAGCAGCTTCGCTAGCGGGGACGAGCAGTACTTC.

The chain combines TRBV2 with TRBJ1-2; TRBD1 might be the D (6 bases). CDR3 size: 13 residues. Germline-derived CDR1 and CDR2 are SNHLY and FYNNEI. The ends were cut back, 3 bases at V and 2 bases at J, with 7 bases in the middle. CDR3 region: CASSEDRNYGYTF. The CDR3 DNA sequence: TGTGCCAGCAGTGAGGACAGAAACTATGGCTACACCTTC.

This chain connects TRBV5-4 to TRBJ2-2, with TRBD2 matching over 12 bases. There are 17 residues in the CDR3. Germline CDR1 reads SGHNT; CDR2 reads YYREEE (reference sequence). The V segment lost 0 bases and the J segment 4 bases; nucleotides outside the gene matches: 4. The DNA of the CDR3 is TGTGCCAGCAGCTTGGGGGGGACTAGCGGGCTCACCGGGGAGCTGTTTTTT. Amino acid sequence: CASSLGGTSGLTGELFF.

Only one count was recorded for this clone. This chain uses TRBV7-2 with TRBJ2-7; no definite D call. Germline CDR1 reads SGHTA; CDR2 reads FQGNSA. The CDR3 contains 14 residues. V was pared by 5 bases and J by 0 bases, with 11 bases between. CDR3 in DNA: TGTGCCAGCAGCCCCATCCTAAGCTCCTACGAGCAGTACTTC. Translated: CASSPILSSYEQYF.

The chain is built from TRBV9 and TRBJ2-7; possible D gene TRBD2, 6 bases. The ends were cut back, 0 bases at V and 6 bases at J, with 13 bases in the middle. The CDR3 loop spans 14 amino acids. Germline loops: CDR1 SGDLS, CDR2 YYNGEE. The CDR3 DNA sequence: TGTGCCAGCAGCGTAGCGGGAGATGTCGGCGAGCAGTACTTC. Protein: CASSVAGDVGEQYF.

The chain recombines TRBV18 with TRBJ2-3, with D perhaps matching TRBD2 (5 bases). The V gene lost 3 bases and the J gene lost 5 bases, with 15 bases spanning the gap. The CDR3 extends over 15 amino acids. Germline V CDR1 and CDR2: KGHSH, LQKENI. CDR3 protein: CASSPKVGVGDTQYF. The DNA of the CDR3 is TGTGCCAGCTCACCCAAAGTGGGAGTCGGAGATACGCAGTATTTT.

The gene calls are TRBV5-4 and TRBJ2-4; the match to TRBD1 covers 10 bases. Germline V gene data show CDR1 as SGHNT and CDR2 as YYREEE (reference sequence). The CDR3 consists of 15 residues. Trimming removed 4 bases from V and 7 bases from J; junction bases left unmatched: 8. The CDR3 bases are TGTGCCAGCAGCAGCCGGGACAGGGGAGGGAACATTCAGTACTTC. It translates to CASSSRDRGGNIQYF.

The chain combines TRBV15 with TRBJ2-2; no firm D call. CDR3 length: 15 residues. Germline V lookup: CDR1 LNHNV, CDR2 YYDKDF (reference sequence). V lost 0 bases to trimming and J lost 4 bases, with 9 bases between them. The CDR3 DNA follows: TGTGCCACCAGCAGAGATCTGAGTAGCACCGGGGAGCTGTTTTTT. It specifies CATSRDLSSTGELFF.

The V and J genes are TRBV29-1 and TRBJ2-5, with 7 nucleotides matching TRBD2. Unmatched junction bases numbered 6, after V lost 1 base and J lost 7 bases. Germline loops: CDR1 SQVTM, CDR2 ANQGSEA. The CDR3 is 13 amino acids. CDR3 nucleotides: TGCAGCGTTGAAGGGGTGGGGGAGGGGACCCAGTACTTC. It is translated as CSVEGVGEGTQYF.

This rearrangement joins TRBV7-3 to TRBJ2-1; 7 nucleotides match TRBD2. J was trimmed by 8 bases and V by 6 bases; bases with no gene match: 13. Germline CDR1 reads SGHTA; CDR2 reads FQGTGA. The CDR3 extends over 15 amino acids. The CDR3 loop is CASSTGGGRFDEQFF. The CDR3 DNA sequence: TGTGCCAGCAGTACCGGGGGAGGGCGTTTCGATGAGCAGTTCTTC.

The CDR3 nucleotides read TGCGCCAGCAGCCCAGGCGGGGACAGCTTCTCTGGAAACACCATATATTTT. It encodes CASSPGGDSFSGNTIYF. This sequence joins TRBV5-1 and TRBJ1-3, with 7 bases that match TRBD1. The CDR3 is 17 residues long. Per germline, CDR1 SGHRS and CDR2 YFSETQ. V shed 4 bases and J 0 bases; nucleotides not matched to a gene: 10.

The chain combines TRBV11-1 with TRBJ1-3; no clear D gene. The ends were cut back, 5 bases at V and 1 base at J, with 12 bases in the middle. Per germline, CDR1 SGHAT and CDR2 FQDESV (reference sequence). This CDR3 has 15 amino acids. CDR3 coding DNA: TGTGCCAGCAGCGAGGCCCACTATTCTGGAAACACCATATATTTT. Residues: CASSEAHYSGNTIYF.

The chain uses TRBV29-1 and TRBJ2-3, with TRBD1 identical over 9 bases. The CDR3 runs 13 residues. The V gene end was trimmed by 4 bases and the J gene end by 6 bases; junction bases not matched to a gene: 5. Germline V gives CDR1 SQVTM, CDR2 ANQGSEA. The CDR3 spells CSVGDRVGDTQYF. As DNA, the CDR3 is TGCAGCGTTGGGGACAGGGTAGGGGATACGCAGTATTTT.

The chain is built from TRBV4-3 and TRBJ1-2; 11 bases fit TRBD1. This CDR3 has 16 amino acids. J gave up 2 bases and V 0 bases, and 2 bases lay outside the gene matches. CDR1 and CDR2 from the germline V gene are LGHNA and YSLEER. The chain's CDR3 is CASSQDGTGGNYGYTF. CDR3 nucleotide sequence: TGCGCCAGCAGCCAAGATGGGACAGGGGGAAACTATGGCTACACCTTC.

The chain couples TRBV4-3 to TRBJ2-7, with 7 nucleotides matching TRBD2. V trimming: 4 bases; J trimming: 6 bases; junction bases outside the gene matches: 12. The germline CDR1 and CDR2 sequences are LGHNA and YSLEER. This CDR3 has 15 residues. The CDR3 loop is CASSRRLGGSSEQYF. The CDR3 DNA reads TGCGCCAGCAGCCGGAGACTAGGCGGGAGTTCCGAGCAGTACTTC.

This clone was detected only a few times. J is TRBJ2-3 and V is TRBV4-1, with a weak D call TRBD2 (5 bases). V lost 0 bases and J lost 2, with 15 bases in between. Germline V gene data show CDR1 as MGHRA and CDR2 as YSYEKL. The CDR3 length is 17 residues. The CDR3 coding sequence is TGCGCCAGCAGCCAAGAGGTGTCAGCGGCTAACACAGATACGCAGTATTTT. This codes for CASSQEVSAANTDTQYF.

This clone was recorded many times. This chain joins TRBV19 and TRBJ1-2, with D possibly TRBD1 on 5 matching bases. V was shortened by 4 bases and J by 6 bases, with 24 bases between the two germline ends. The CDR3 is made up of 17 amino acids. Per the germline V gene, CDR1 is LNHDA and CDR2 is SQIVND (reference sequence). CDR3 amino acids: CASSTIQGLGRSHGYTF. In nucleotides, the CDR3 is TGTGCCAGTAGTACAATTCAGGGACTGGGGAGGAGCCATGGCTACACCTTC.

The chain uses TRBV24-1 and TRBJ2-1, with a possible D match to TRBD2 (6 bases). The CDR3 consists of 15 residues. V was trimmed by 10 bases and J by 4 bases, leaving 19 bases between them. Germline CDR1 KGHDR, CDR2 SFDVKD. The CDR3 here is CATRAGGVGYNEQFF. In DNA form, the CDR3 reads TGTGCCACTAGGGCCGGGGGAGTTGGTTACAATGAGCAGTTCTTC.

Here the CDR3 DNA reads TGTGCCACCAGACAGGGGGCCGTCGGGGAGCTGTTTTTT. Translation gives CATRQGAVGELFF. The chain joins TRBV24-1 to TRBJ2-2; TRBD1 matches 9 bases. This CDR3 region has 13 residues. Trimming cost V 7 bases and J 7 bases; bases outside gene matches: 3. CDR1 and CDR2 from the germline V gene are KGHDR and SFDVKD.

The rearrangement joins TRBV2 to TRBJ2-1, with D tentatively TRBD2 (6 bases). Trimming stripped 10 bases from V and 4 bases from J, with 20 bases between. The CDR3 loop spans 15 amino acids. Per germline, CDR1 SNHLY and CDR2 FYNNEI. CDR3 DNA: TGTGCCACCCTATCAGAAGGGGAGGCTTACAATGAGCAGTTCTTC. Residues: CATLSEGEAYNEQFF. Drawing the rest from reference TRBV2 and TRBJ2-1, the complete variable domain is EPEVTQTPSHQVTQMGQEVILRCVPISNHLYFYWYRQILGQKVEFLVSFYNNEISEKSEIFDDQFSVERPDGSNFTLKIRSTKLEDSAMYFCATLSEGEAYNEQFFGPGTRLTVL.

The chain has TRBV7-3 and TRBJ2-2; 11 bases are shared with TRBD2. Trimming took 0 bases from V and 7 from J; bases not matched to a gene: 7. Germline values: CDR1 SGHTA, CDR2 FQGTGA. The CDR3 contains 17 residues. CDR3 sequence: CASSLTLAGVRSGELFF. CDR3 sequence (DNA): TGTGCCAGCAGCTTAACACTAGCGGGAGTACGGAGCGGGGAGCTGTTTTTT.

V is TRBV18 and J is TRBJ1-1; 7 nucleotides match TRBD1. CDR3 length equals 15 residues. The V and J ends lost 5 bases and 5 bases, in that order; junction bases with no gene match: 11. Germline CDR1 KGHSH, CDR2 LQKENI. The CDR3 coding sequence is TGTGCCAGCTCAACTCGACAGGGTCAAGGGACTGAAGCTTTCTTT. Translation: CASSTRQGQGTEAFF.

The chain carries TRBV3-1 (or the pseudogene TRBV3-2) and TRBJ2-1, with D possibly matching TRBD1 (6 bases). V dropped 4 bases and J dropped 10 bases, with 17 bases sitting between them. Germline V gene data show CDR1 as LGHDT and CDR2 as YNNKEL (reference sequence). The CDR3 sequence is 14 residues long. This chain's CDR3 is CASSRDNRVEEQFF. The CDR3, as DNA: TGTGCCAGCAGCCGGGACAACCGGGTTGAAGAGCAGTTCTTC.

The sample holds one count of this clone. The rearrangement uses TRBV7-9 and TRBJ2-1; 9 positions agree with TRBD1. The J segment lost 3 bases and the V segment lost 4 bases, leaving 4 bases of the junction unmatched. CDR3 length: 15 residues. In germline, CDR1 is SEHNR, CDR2 FQNEAQ (reference sequence). The CDR3 region is CASSSGTGYYNEQFF. Here the CDR3 DNA reads TGTGCCAGCAGCTCCGGGACAGGGTACTACAATGAGCAGTTCTTC.